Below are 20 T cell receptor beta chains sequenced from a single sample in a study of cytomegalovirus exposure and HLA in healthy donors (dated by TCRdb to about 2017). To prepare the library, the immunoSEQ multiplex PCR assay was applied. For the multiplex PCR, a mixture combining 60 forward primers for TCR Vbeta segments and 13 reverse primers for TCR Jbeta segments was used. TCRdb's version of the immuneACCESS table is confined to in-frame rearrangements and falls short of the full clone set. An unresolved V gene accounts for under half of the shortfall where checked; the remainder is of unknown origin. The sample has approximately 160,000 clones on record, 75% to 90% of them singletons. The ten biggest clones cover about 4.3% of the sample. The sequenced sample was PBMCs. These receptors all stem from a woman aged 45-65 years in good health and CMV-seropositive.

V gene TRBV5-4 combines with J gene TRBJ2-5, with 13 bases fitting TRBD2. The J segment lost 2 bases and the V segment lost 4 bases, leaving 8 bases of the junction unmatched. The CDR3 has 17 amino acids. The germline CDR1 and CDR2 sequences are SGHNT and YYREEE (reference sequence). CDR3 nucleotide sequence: TGTGCCAGCAGCCCAAACCCGGGACTAGCGGGGCAAGAGACCCAGTACTTC. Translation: CASSPNPGLAGQETQYF.

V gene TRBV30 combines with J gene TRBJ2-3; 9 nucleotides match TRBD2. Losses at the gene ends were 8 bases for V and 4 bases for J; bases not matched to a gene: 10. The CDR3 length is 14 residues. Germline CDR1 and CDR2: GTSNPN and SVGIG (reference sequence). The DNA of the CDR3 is TGTGCCGGAGGGGCAGTAGCGGGGGCAGATACGCAGTATTTT. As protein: CAGGAVAGADTQYF.

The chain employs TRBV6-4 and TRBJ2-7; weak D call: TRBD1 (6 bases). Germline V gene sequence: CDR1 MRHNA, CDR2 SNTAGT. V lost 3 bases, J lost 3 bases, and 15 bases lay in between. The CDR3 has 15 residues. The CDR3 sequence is CASSESPTGFYEQYF. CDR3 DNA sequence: TGTGCCAGCAGTGAATCCCCAACAGGGTTCTACGAGCAGTACTTC.

In DNA, the CDR3 is TGTGCCACCAGCAGTACTAGCCATCGCATAAATGAGCAGTTCTTC. This gives the protein CATSSTSHRINEQFF. This chain joins TRBV15 and TRBJ2-1; D may be TRBD2 (6 bases). CDR3 length equals 15 residues. V was clipped by 3 bases and J by 7 bases, with 16 bases between them. Germline V lookup: CDR1 LNHNV, CDR2 YYDKDF (reference sequence).

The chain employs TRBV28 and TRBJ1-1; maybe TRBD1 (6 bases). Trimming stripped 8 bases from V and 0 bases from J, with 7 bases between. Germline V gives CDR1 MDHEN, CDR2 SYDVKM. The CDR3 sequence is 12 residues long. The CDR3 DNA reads TGTGCCAGCGGACAGCTGAACACTGAAGCTTTCTTT. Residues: CASGQLNTEAFF.

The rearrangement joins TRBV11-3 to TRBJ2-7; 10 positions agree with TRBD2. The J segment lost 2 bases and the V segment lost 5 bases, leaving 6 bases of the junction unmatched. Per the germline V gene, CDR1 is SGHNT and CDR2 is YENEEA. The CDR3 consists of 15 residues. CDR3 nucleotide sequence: TGTGCCAGCAGCCGGACTAGCGGACCGACCTACGAGCAGTACTTC. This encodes CASSRTSGPTYEQYF.

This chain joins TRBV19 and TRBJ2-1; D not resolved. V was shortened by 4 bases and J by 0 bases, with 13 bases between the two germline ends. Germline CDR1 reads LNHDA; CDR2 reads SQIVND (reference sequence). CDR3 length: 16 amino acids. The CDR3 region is CASSSADRGSYNEQFF. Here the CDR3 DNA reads TGTGCCAGTAGTAGTGCAGACCGCGGCTCCTACAATGAGCAGTTCTTC.

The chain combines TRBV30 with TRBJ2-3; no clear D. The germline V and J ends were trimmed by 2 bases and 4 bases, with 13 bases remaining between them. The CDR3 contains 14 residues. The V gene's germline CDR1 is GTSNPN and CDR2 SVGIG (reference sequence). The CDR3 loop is CAWSWIRGPDTQYF. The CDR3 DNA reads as TGTGCCTGGAGTTGGATACGAGGTCCAGATACGCAGTATTTT.

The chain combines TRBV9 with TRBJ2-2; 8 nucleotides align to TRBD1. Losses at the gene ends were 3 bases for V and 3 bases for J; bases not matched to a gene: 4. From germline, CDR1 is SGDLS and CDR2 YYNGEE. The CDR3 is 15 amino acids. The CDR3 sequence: CASSGHRGDTGELFF. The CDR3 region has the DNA TGTGCCAGCAGCGGCCACAGGGGGGACACCGGGGAGCTGTTTTTT.

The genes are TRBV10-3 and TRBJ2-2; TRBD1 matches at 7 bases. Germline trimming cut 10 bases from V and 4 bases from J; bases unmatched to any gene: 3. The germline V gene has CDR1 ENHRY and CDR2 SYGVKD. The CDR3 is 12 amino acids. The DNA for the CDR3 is TGTGCCACTCGACAGGGCACCGGGGAGCTGTTTTTT. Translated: CATRQGTGELFF.

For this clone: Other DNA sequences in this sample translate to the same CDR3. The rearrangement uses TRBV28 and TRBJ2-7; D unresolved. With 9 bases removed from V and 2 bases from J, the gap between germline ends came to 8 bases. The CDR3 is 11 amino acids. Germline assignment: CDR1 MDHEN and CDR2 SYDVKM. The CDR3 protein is CASSQTYEQYF. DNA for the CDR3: TGTGCCAGTAGTCAAACCTACGAGCAGTACTTC.

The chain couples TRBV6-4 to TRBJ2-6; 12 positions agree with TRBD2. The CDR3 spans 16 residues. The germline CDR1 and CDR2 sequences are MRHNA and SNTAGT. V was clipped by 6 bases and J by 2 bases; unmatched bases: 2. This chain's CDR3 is CASSRLAGAGANVLTF. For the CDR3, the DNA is TGTGCCAGCAGCAGACTAGCGGGAGCTGGGGCCAACGTCCTGACTTTC.

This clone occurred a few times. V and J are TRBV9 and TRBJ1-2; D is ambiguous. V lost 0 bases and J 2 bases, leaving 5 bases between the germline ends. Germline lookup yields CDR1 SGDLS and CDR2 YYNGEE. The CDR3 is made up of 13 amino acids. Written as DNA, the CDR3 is TGTGCCAGCAGCGTAGGAGCGAACTATGGCTACACCTTC. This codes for CASSVGANYGYTF.

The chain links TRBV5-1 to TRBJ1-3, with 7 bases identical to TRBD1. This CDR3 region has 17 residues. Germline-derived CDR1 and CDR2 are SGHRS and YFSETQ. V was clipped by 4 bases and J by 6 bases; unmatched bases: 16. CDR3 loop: CASSPPEAGGGKNTIYF. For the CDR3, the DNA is TGCGCCAGCAGCCCCCCGGAGGCAGGGGGAGGAAAAAACACCATATATTTT.

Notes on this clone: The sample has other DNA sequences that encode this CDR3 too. DNA of the CDR3: TGCAGTGCTTGGGGGGGTTATGGCTACACCTTC. It codes for CSAWGGYGYTF. J is TRBJ1-2 and V is TRBV20-1; possible D gene TRBD1, 5 bases. Germline CDR1 and CDR2: DFQATT and SNEGSKA (reference sequence). The CDR3 extends over 11 amino acids. Deletions cut 5 bases from V and 5 bases from J, with 9 bases between.

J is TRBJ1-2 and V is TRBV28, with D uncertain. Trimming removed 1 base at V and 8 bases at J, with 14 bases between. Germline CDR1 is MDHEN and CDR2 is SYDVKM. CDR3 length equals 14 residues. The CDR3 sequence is CASSLYPGGSGYTF. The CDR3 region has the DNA TGTGCCAGCAGTTTATATCCGGGAGGGAGCGGCTACACCTTC.

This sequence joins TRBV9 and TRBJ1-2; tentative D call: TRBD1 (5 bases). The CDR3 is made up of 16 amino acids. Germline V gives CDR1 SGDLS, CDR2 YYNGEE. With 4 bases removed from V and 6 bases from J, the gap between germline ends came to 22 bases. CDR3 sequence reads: CASSQLAGRLSDGYTF. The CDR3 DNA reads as TGTGCCAGCAGCCAGCTCGCGGGGCGCTTATCCGATGGCTACACCTTC.

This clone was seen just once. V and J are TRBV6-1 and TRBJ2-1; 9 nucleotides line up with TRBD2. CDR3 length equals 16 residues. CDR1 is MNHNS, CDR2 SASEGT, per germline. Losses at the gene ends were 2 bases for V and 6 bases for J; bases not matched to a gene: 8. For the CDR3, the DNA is TGTGCCAGCAGTGAATACGGAGCGGGGGGCCCCAATGAGCAGTTCTTC. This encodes CASSEYGAGGPNEQFF.

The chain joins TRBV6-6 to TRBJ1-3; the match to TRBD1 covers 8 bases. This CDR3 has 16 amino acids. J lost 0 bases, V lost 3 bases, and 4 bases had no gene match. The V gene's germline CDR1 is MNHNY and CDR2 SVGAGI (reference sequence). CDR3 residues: CASSYRQGSSGNTIYF. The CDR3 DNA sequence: TGTGCCAGCAGTTATAGACAGGGGAGCTCTGGAAACACCATATATTTT.

CDR3 coding DNA: TGTGCCAGCAGTTCTTCCCTGGGGACTGGTAACACTGAAGCTTTCTTT. Amino acid sequence: CASSSSLGTGNTEAFF. The chain is built from TRBV6-5 and TRBJ1-1; D perhaps matches TRBD1 (5 bases). CDR3 length: 16 residues. Between the trimmed V and J ends, which lost 4 bases and 2 bases, there was a span of 17 bases. The germline gives CDR1 MNHEY, CDR2 SVGAGI.